This T cell receptor (beta chain) was profiled in a study of T cell responses to AZD1222 COVID-19 vaccine. General study findings and limits: Spike-specific TCR breadth rose after two AZD1222 doses, and depth rose as well. Repertoires in all cases were sampled only once the peak T cell response had passed. Donors, mostly white British, included more females; clonal diversity was possibly underestimated.

Points on this clone: Its antigen is not identified.

V dropped 3 bases and J dropped 2; count of bases not matched to a gene: 8. The germline V gene encodes CDR1 SNHLY and CDR2 FYNNEI. This CDR3 is 17 amino acids long. The assay was immunoSEQ multiplex PCR, and TCRdb's table has in-frame clones only and misses some. The data show 65,000 to 85,000 clones, approximately 88% seen once. The J gene is TRBJ1-3, the V gene TRBV2; 9 positions match TRBD1. The sample was peripheral blood, taken 28 days after the second dose of the MenACWY control vaccine. The sequence was collected from an adult who received the MenACWY meningococcal vaccine as a control. The CDR3 DNA reads TGTGCCAGCAGTGATTGGGGACAGGGCTCAACTGGAAACACCATATATTTT. Its protein product is CASSDWGQGSTGNTIYF.